The 27 T cell receptor beta chains presented below share a single source sample, sequenced in a study of blood T cells in healthy people across ages. A sample-barcoded 5' primer and a J-beta primer mix were used in a second PCR of about 7 to 12 cycles. TCRdb ran MiXCR on the 5' RACE reads and lists one entry per CDR3 protein. The data show more than 800,000 distinct CDR3 sequences, more than 25% seen once. The sequencing sample was made of blood. The receptors stem from a woman older than 75 in good health.

The chain carries TRBV6-5 and TRBJ1-1; D call uncertain. Germline V gives CDR1 MNHEY, CDR2 SVGAGI. This CDR3 has 14 amino acids. Trimming pared 0 bases from V and 4 bases from J, leaving 9 bases between. CDR3 amino acids: CASSYSKVLTEAFF. The DNA of the CDR3 is TGTGCCAGCAGTTACTCGAAAGTGCTCACTGAAGCTTTCTTT.

V is TRBV14 and J is TRBJ1-2; TRBD1 aligns across 11 bases. V lost 5 bases and J lost 8; bases outside the gene matches: 4. The CDR3 extends over 13 amino acids. Per germline, CDR1 SGHDN and CDR2 FVKESK. In DNA form, the CDR3 reads TGTGCCAGCAGCGCCGGGACAGGGGGAGGCTACACCTTC. It specifies CASSAGTGGGYTF.

In regard to this clonotype: A single base separates this from a much larger clone, so it may be a read error. This rearrangement joins TRBV5-4 to TRBJ2-3; D remains ambiguous. CDR1 is SGHNT and CDR2 is YYREEE in the germline V gene (reference sequence). V was trimmed by 3 bases and J by 2 bases, leaving 10 bases between them. The CDR3 has 14 residues. The CDR3 reads CASSWVWTTDTQYF. The CDR3, as DNA: TGTGCCAGCAGCTGGGTCTGGACCACAGATACGCAGTATTTT.

As for this clonotype: A junction end diverges from the germline sequence, so it may reflect a read error. The rearrangement joins TRBV24-1 to TRBJ1-2; no clear D. The CDR3 has 14 amino acids. Germline V CDR1 and CDR2: KGHDR, SFDVKD. The CDR3 region is CVTSEPTQNYGYTF. CDR3 bases: TGTGTCACCAGTGAACCGACTCAAAACTATGGCTACACCTTC.

The rearrangement uses TRBV6-6 and TRBJ1-4, with TRBD1 identical over 10 bases. The CDR3 contains 17 residues. Germline V gene sequence: CDR1 MNHNY, CDR2 SVGAGI (reference sequence). V was pared by 7 bases and J by 4 bases, with 12 bases of the junction left unmatched. This CDR3 is CASNYGGTGEINEKLFF. CDR3 coding DNA: TGTGCCAGCAACTACGGCGGGACAGGGGAAATTAATGAAAAACTGTTTTTT.

There are many counts of this clonotype. J is TRBJ2-5 and V is TRBV15, with D hard to call. Germline CDR1 is LNHNV and CDR2 is YYDKDF (reference sequence). V lost 1 base and J lost 9, with 12 bases in between. The CDR3 loop spans 13 amino acids. The CDR3 DNA sequence: TGTGCCACCAGCAGAGCCTCCAAGGGCTCCCAGTACTTC. Protein: CATSRASKGSQYF.

In the case of this clonotype: Since a much larger clone is just one base distant, this may be a read error. The V call is TRBV7-9, the J call TRBJ2-1; D not resolved. The CDR3 loop spans 15 amino acids. Trimming shortened V by 3 bases and J by 2 bases, and 11 bases separated the two germline ends. Germline CDR1 SEHNR, CDR2 FQNEAQ (reference sequence). DNA for the CDR3: TGTGCCAGCAGCTTCGGAGACCCTCCCTACAATGAGCAGTTCTTC. It translates to CASSFGDPPYNEQFF.

For this clonotype: Germline is not matched at one junction end, which may reflect a read error. This chain joins TRBV4-1 and TRBJ2-1; maybe TRBD1 (5 bases). The CDR3 contains 16 residues. Germline V lookup: CDR1 MGHRA, CDR2 YSYEKL. The CDR3 nucleotides are TGCGCCAGCAGCCGAGAGTACAGGAGCTCCTACAATGGGCAGTTCTTC. Protein: CASSREYRSSYNGQFF.

This sequence joins TRBV10-3 and TRBJ1-1; 9 bases match TRBD1. The V gene end was trimmed by 2 bases and the J gene end by 5 bases; junction bases not matched to a gene: 3. The CDR3 spans 14 residues. CDR1 and CDR2 (germline): ENHRY, SYGVKD. CDR3 nucleotide sequence: TGTGCCATCAGTGAGCGACAGGGGGTAACTGAAGCTTTCTTT. This codes for CAISERQGVTEAFF.

This clonotype appeared many times. The chain couples TRBV10-2 to TRBJ2-7, with TRBD2 as a possible D gene (7 bases). From germline, CDR1 is WSHSY and CDR2 SAAADI. This CDR3 has 14 amino acids. V gave up 1 base and J gave up 4 bases, with 11 bases separating them. The CDR3 nucleotides read TGCGCCAGCAGTGAGTGGGGGGGCGGGTACGAGCAGTACTTC. It translates to CASSEWGGGYEQYF.

This clonotype was seen at least ten times. V usage is TRBV5-1 and J usage is TRBJ2-1, with 7 bases matching TRBD2. The junction had 3 bases not matched to a gene; V was cut back by 5 bases and J by 7 bases. The germline V gene has CDR1 SGHRS and CDR2 YFSETQ. The CDR3 is 12 amino acids. CDR3 residues: CASREAGNEQFF. The CDR3 coding sequence is TGCGCCAGCAGGGAAGCGGGGAATGAGCAGTTCTTC.

This clonotype occurred a few times. The CDR3 spells CASSQDGTSSYNEQYF. For the CDR3, the DNA is TGCGCCAGCAGCCAAGATGGGACTAGCTCCTACAATGAGCAGTACTTC. This rearrangement joins TRBV4-3 to TRBJ2-1; 9 bases fit TRBD2. The J call may be incorrect, as the DNA end agrees better with TRBJ2-7. Germline loops: CDR1 LGHNA, CDR2 YSLEER. CDR3 length: 16 residues.

The sample holds a few counts of this clonotype. The chain links TRBV18 to TRBJ1-1, with 9 positions matching TRBD1. Germline V gene lookup returns CDR1 KGHSH and CDR2 LQKENI. The CDR3 runs 14 residues. The V gene end was trimmed by 5 bases and the J gene end by 7 bases; junction bases not matched to a gene: 8. CDR3 region: CASSSGQGRNEAFF. The CDR3 DNA follows: TGTGCCAGCTCATCGGGACAGGGAAGAAATGAAGCTTTCTTT.

This clonotype occurred many times. The V call is TRBV29-1, the J call TRBJ2-1; D is possibly TRBD1 (6 bases). The V gene lost 2 bases and the J gene lost 7 bases, with 15 bases spanning the gap. The CDR3 is 14 residues long. Germline lookup yields CDR1 SQVTM and CDR2 ANQGSEA. This CDR3 reads CSVEKAGVRNEQFF. The CDR3 DNA is TGCAGCGTTGAAAAGGCAGGGGTTAGGAATGAGCAGTTCTTC.

This chain connects TRBV20-1 to TRBJ2-5, with D hard to call. Near its end, the DNA agrees better with TRBJ2-7, so the J call may be wrong. Germline V gene data show CDR1 as DFQATT and CDR2 as SNEGSKA (reference sequence). This CDR3 region has 11 residues. CDR3 nucleotides: TGCAGTGCCCTTTTGACCTACGAGCAGTACTTC. Residues: CSALLTYEQYF.

To note about this clonotype: Germline is not matched at one junction end, which may reflect a read error. The CDR3 sequence is CVSSNTGIGGYTF. DNA for the CDR3: TGCGTCAGCAGTAATACAGGGATAGGTGGCTACACCTTC. V is TRBV6-5 and J is TRBJ1-2; tentative D call: TRBD1 (6 bases). The CDR3 is 13 residues long. Germline V gives CDR1 MNHEY, CDR2 SVGAGI.

This sequence joins TRBV20-1 and TRBJ2-6; perhaps TRBD1 as D (6 bases). Looked up from germline, CDR1 is DFQATT and CDR2 is SNEGSKA (reference sequence). The CDR3 is 14 amino acids. Trimming cost V 6 bases and J 4 bases, with 13 bases left between them. CDR3 nucleotide sequence: TGCAGTGCCAATACAGGGTACGGGGCCAACGTCCTGACTTTC. It encodes CSANTGYGANVLTF.

A note on this clonotype: A much larger clone sits a single nucleotide away, making a read error possible. The V call is TRBV20-1, the J call TRBJ2-6, with a weak D call TRBD1 (5 bases). This CDR3 has 14 residues. Germline lookup yields CDR1 DFQATT and CDR2 SNEGSKA (reference sequence). The CDR3 here is CSARGQSGANVPTF. The CDR3 DNA is TGCAGTGCTAGAGGTCAATCTGGGGCCAACGTCCCGACTTTC.

This clonotype was seen a few times. The rearrangement links TRBV30 to TRBJ2-7, with TRBD1 identical over 7 bases. From germline, CDR1 is GTSNPN and CDR2 SVGIG (reference sequence). J gave up 0 bases and V 2 bases, and 4 bases lay outside the gene matches. This CDR3 has 14 residues. The CDR3 region is CAWSRDSGSYEQYF. The CDR3 DNA sequence: TGTGCCTGGAGTAGGGACAGCGGCTCCTACGAGCAGTACTTC.

As to this clonotype: A much larger clone sits a single nucleotide away, making a read error possible. V gene TRBV12-3 or TRBV12-4 combines with J gene TRBJ2-5; a weak D match, TRBD1 (5 bases). CDR3 length: 12 amino acids. Trimming took off 6 bases at V and 5 bases at J, with 10 bases between the two ends. The CDR3 coding sequence is TGTGCCAGCAGCTCCGACAGTGAGACCCAGTACTTC. Protein: CASSSDSETQYF.

The DNA for the CDR3 is TGTGCCAGCAGCTTATCCCCCCTCCTATCCACAGATACGCAGTATTTT. As protein: CASSLSPLLSTDTQYF. The rearrangement links TRBV7-9 to TRBJ2-3; the D is unclear. The CDR3 is made up of 16 amino acids. CDR1 SEHNR and CDR2 FQNEAQ come from the germline V gene (reference sequence). V lost 2 bases, J lost 2 bases, and 14 bases lay in between.

In this sample, this clonotype turned up a few times. J is TRBJ2-5 and V is TRBV25-1; 9 positions match TRBD2. V lost 6 bases, J lost 5 bases, and 7 bases stayed unmatched. Germline-derived CDR1 and CDR2 are MGHDK and SYGVNS. The CDR3 is 14 amino acids. The CDR3 here is CASRGGGGEETQYF. CDR3 in DNA: TGTGCCAGCAGGGGCGGCGGGGGGGAGGAGACCCAGTACTTC.

This clonotype was found many times. The J gene is TRBJ1-6, the V gene TRBV6-1; D ambiguous. Germline-derived CDR1 and CDR2 are MNHNS and SASEGT. This CDR3 is built from 16 residues. V was pared by 7 bases and J by 9 bases, with 22 bases between. The CDR3 sequence: CASITSGWEGPSPLHF. As DNA, the CDR3 is TGTGCCAGCATAACCTCGGGTTGGGAAGGGCCTTCACCCCTCCACTTT.

Comments on this clonotype: A much bigger clone sits one base away, suggesting this may be a read error. The rearrangement uses TRBV20-1 and TRBJ2-5; D is possibly TRBD1 or TRBD2 (5 bases each). The CDR3 runs 14 residues. Germline lookup yields CDR1 DFQATT and CDR2 SNEGSKA (reference sequence). V was trimmed by 6 bases and J by 1 base, leaving 15 bases between them. The CDR3 sequence is CSAAGAGSQETQYF. CDR3 nucleotide sequence: TGCAGTGCAGCCGGGGCAGGGTCCCAAGAGACCCAGTACTTC.

Turning to this clonotype: A much larger clone is a single base away; this may be a read error. The chain joins TRBV6-6 to TRBJ2-1; D unclear. CDR3 length: 13 amino acids. The V gene's germline CDR1 is MNHNY and CDR2 SVGAGI (reference sequence). The ends were cut back, 5 bases at V and 15 bases at J, with 20 bases in the middle. CDR3: CASSNEERTQRFF. The CDR3, as DNA: TGTGCCAGCAGTAATGAGGAAAGGACCCAAAGGTTCTTC.

Only a few counts were recorded for this clonotype. This chain's CDR3 is CASSPKTGPAGGGEQYF. CDR3 bases: TGTGCCAGCAGCCCCAAAACTGGCCCAGCGGGAGGAGGAGAGCAGTACTTC. This chain links TRBV4-2 with TRBJ2-7, with 9 bases identical to TRBD2. This CDR3 region has 17 residues. The germline gives CDR1 LGHNA, CDR2 YNFKEQ. V lost 4 bases to trimming and J lost 7 bases; unmatched junction nucleotides: 17.

The CDR3 region has the DNA TGCGCCAGCAGGAAGGAGTCCCCCTCCTACAGTGAGCAGTACTTC. It translates to CASRKESPSYSEQYF. The J gene is TRBJ2-1, the V gene TRBV5-1; no reliable D call. The J call may be wrong; the DNA end is better matched by TRBJ2-7. This CDR3 spans 15 amino acids. Germline V CDR1 and CDR2: SGHRS, YFSETQ.